This entry features one TCR beta chain sequence. Its antigen is unknown. Looked up from germline, CDR1 is SNHLY and CDR2 is FYNNEI. The CDR3 extends over 13 amino acids. The junction had 4 bases not matched to a gene; V was cut back by 6 bases and J by 4 bases. The sample belongs to a study of cytomegalovirus exposure and HLA in healthy donors. General observations from the study: Later analysis identified over 15,000 TCR beta sequences associated with HLA alleles, using a false discovery rate threshold of 0.05. What a later analysis showed was that several of the most significant clusters appeared linked to common viral pathogens. Investigators reported 150 to 200 TCR beta chains as tied to cytomegalovirus. TCR beta V segments were, for the most part, productive about 90% or about 30% of the time in an earlier analysis.

The PCR made use of 60 Vbeta and 13 Jbeta primers. Clones were read by immunoSEQ multiplex PCR, and TCRdb kept only the in-frame ones, dropping some. The sample records more than 150,000 clones, roughly 83% being singletons. This sequence originates from a woman aged 18-35 years in good health and CMV-seronegative. The sequencing sample was made of PBMCs. V and J are TRBV2 and TRBJ2-7, with 9 bases aligning to TRBD1. The CDR3 DNA sequence: TGTGCCAGCAGGGGGACAGGGTCGTACGAGCAGTACTTC. Protein product: CASRGTGSYEQYF. The whole variable domain, remainder taken from reference TRBV2 and TRBJ2-7, is EPEVTQTPSHQVTQMGQEVILRCVPISNHLYFYWYRQILGQKVEFLVSFYNNEISEKSEIFDDQFSVERPDGSNFTLKIRSTKLEDSAMYFCASRGTGSYEQYFGPGTRLTVT.